The 6 T cell receptor beta chains below all came from one sample that was sequenced in a study of cytomegalovirus exposure and HLA in healthy donors. Both 60 Vbeta primers and 13 Jbeta primers went into the PCR. TCRdb's copy holds only in-frame clones and misses some; the assay was immunoSEQ multiplex PCR. The sample has under 200,000 clones, roughly 80% seen once; the top ten hold around 9%. The sequenced material came from PBMCs. The receptors derive from a male donor in good health and CMV-seropositive.

This chain joins TRBV19 and TRBJ2-3; D perhaps matches TRBD2 (6 bases). The germline V gene encodes CDR1 LNHDA and CDR2 SQIVND (reference sequence). The CDR3 has 15 residues. V was trimmed by 4 bases and J by 4 bases, leaving 15 bases between them. The CDR3 nucleotides are TGTGCCAGTAGTAGTGGGAGGTTGGGCGCAGATACGCAGTATTTT. Residues: CASSSGRLGADTQYF.

The chain couples TRBV10-3 to TRBJ1-4, with D unresolved. This CDR3 comprises 13 residues. V was shortened by 3 bases and J by 3 bases, with 5 bases between the two germline ends. Per germline, CDR1 ENHRY and CDR2 SYGVKD. The CDR3 DNA follows: TGTGCCATCAGTGACCGAGCTAATGAAAAACTGTTTTTT. Translated: CAISDRANEKLFF.

This clone was detected once. The rearrangement uses TRBV9 and TRBJ1-2, with D possibly TRBD1 on 6 matching bases. V was cut by 0 bases and J by 0 bases, with 9 bases left in between. CDR1 SGDLS and CDR2 YYNGEE come from the germline V gene. The CDR3 extends over 15 amino acids. CDR3 coding DNA: TGTGCCAGCAGCGTAGGCAGGGGAGCTAACTATGGCTACACCTTC. Its translation: CASSVGRGANYGYTF.

This clone was picked up one time. The V call is TRBV9, the J call TRBJ2-3; TRBD2 agrees at 12 bases. The germline V gene encodes CDR1 SGDLS and CDR2 YYNGEE. V shed 6 bases, J shed 3 bases, and the junction held 5 bases outside the gene matches. The CDR3 extends over 15 amino acids. The chain's CDR3 is CASTPSGRATDTQYF. The CDR3 DNA reads as TGTGCCAGCACCCCTAGCGGGAGGGCGACAGATACGCAGTATTTT.

The gene calls are TRBV19 and TRBJ2-3, with 8 bases fitting TRBD2. The CDR3 consists of 17 residues. Germline V gene sequence: CDR1 LNHDA, CDR2 SQIVND (reference sequence). Losses at the gene ends were 3 bases for V and 6 bases for J; bases not matched to a gene: 14. CDR3 in DNA: TGTGCCAGTAGTATTGTTTCGGGGGGGGGCAATATTGATACGCAGTATTTT. Its translation is CASSIVSGGGNIDTQYF.

The chain is built from TRBV18 and TRBJ1-1; a possible D gene is TRBD1 (5 bases). Trimming pared 3 bases from V and 7 bases from J, leaving 18 bases between. This CDR3 region has 15 residues. CDR1 KGHSH and CDR2 LQKENI come from the germline V gene. Here the CDR3 reads CASSPWDQTGLEAFF. DNA for the CDR3: TGTGCCAGCTCACCTTGGGACCAGACGGGACTTGAAGCTTTCTTT.